This TCR beta chain stems from a study of CD4 T cells in lung cancer (dated by TCRdb to about 2019). Background on the whole study: In the study, blood T cells of NSCLC patients were screened for responses to candidate mutation-encoded neoepitopes, and neoantigen-specific CD4+ T-cell clones and TCRs were isolated. Tumor and non-adjacent lung tissue came from a few patients undergoing curative-intent resections for stage I-III non-small cell lung cancer. The resected patients had lung adenocarcinoma or squamous cell carcinoma, were aged 60 to 69 at blood donation, and mostly were former smokers. Before blood donation, treatments including platinum chemotherapy had been received by the patients, and nivolumab or pembrolizumab had been received by some of the patients. The frequency of neoantigen-specific clonotypes in tumor resections, non-adjacent lung and cultured T-cell products was followed using TCRB deep sequencing. Overall study results and their limits: Some blood-derived responses might reflect in vitro priming of naive T cells or cross-reactivity rather than memory responses to the cancer.

Worth noting for this clone: The antigen this receptor binds is unknown. Within one base of it there is no much larger clone, and no base qualities were kept.

Non-adjacent lung tissue was collected from the same resection as far as possible from the malignant lesion, at least 3 cm away. The method was the immunoSEQ multiplex PCR assay. DNA was isolated using Qiagen DNeasy or QIAamp micro DNA kits, and TCRB was sequenced using the Adaptive Biotechnology human TCRB sequencing kit. Sequencing of TCRB libraries was performed on an Illumina MiSeq. In the authors' own workflow: The kit provider's software was used to analyze TCRB sequence data, and Fisher's exact test was applied to assess tumor enrichment of clonotype templates. TCRdb mirrors the immuneACCESS table, restricted to in-frame sequences. Some clones are absent from its copies; in checked studies, under half trace to an unresolved V gene, and the reason for the others is unknown. Clonal size and the V and J genes are those of that table, whereas D and trimming came from the DNA. The sample contains approximately 11,000 clones, around two thirds of them found a single time. Of the sample, approximately 15% falls within the top ten clones.

The clonotype originates from a man in his 60s with non-small cell lung cancer. Sequenced input: normal lung tissue taken away from the tumor.

Here is the DNA: TGTGCCAGCAGCAAAGAGGGGCCCAGGGGGCTTCGTCGGACTGAAGCTTTCTTT. This sequence encodes CASSKEGPRGLRRTEAFF. The rearranged chain carries TRBV21-1 and TRBJ1-1; TRBD1 is the table's D call, not checked against the DNA. TRBV21-1 is a pseudogene. The CDR3 contains 18 residues, cysteine and phenylalanine counted. The sequence is cut down to CDR3 DNA, 54 bases in frame from base 1.